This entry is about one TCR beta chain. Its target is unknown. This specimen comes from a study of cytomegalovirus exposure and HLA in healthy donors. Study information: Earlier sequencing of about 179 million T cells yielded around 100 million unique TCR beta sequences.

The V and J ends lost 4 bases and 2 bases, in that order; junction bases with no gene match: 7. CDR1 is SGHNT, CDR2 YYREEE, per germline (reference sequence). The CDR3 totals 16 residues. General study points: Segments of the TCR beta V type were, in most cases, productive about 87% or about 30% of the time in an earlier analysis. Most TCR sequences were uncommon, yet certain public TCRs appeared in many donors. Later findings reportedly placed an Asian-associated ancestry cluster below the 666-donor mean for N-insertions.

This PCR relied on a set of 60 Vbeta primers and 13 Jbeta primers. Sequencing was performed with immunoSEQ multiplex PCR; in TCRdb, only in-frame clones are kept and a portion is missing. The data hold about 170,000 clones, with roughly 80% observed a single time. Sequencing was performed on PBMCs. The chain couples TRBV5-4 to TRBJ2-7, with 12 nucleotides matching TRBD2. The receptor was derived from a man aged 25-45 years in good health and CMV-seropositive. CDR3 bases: TGTGCCAGCAGCCCTGGACTAGCGGGACTTACCTACGAGCAGTACTTC. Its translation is CASSPGLAGLTYEQYF.